This T cell receptor (beta chain) was observed in a study of T-cell reconstitution after alpha-beta-depleted transplantation in children (dated by TCRdb to the mid-2010s). As for the study more broadly: T-cell immune reconstitution after TCRalphabeta/CD19-depleted allogeneic hematopoietic cell transplantation in children was quantitatively tracked in the study by means of TCR repertoire profiling. What the work shows at the level of the full study, not this receptor alone: Over the following months the frequencies of hyperexpanded clones went down, and after one year T-cell counts and TCRbeta diversity were mostly credited to newly produced T cells. In some patients, high TCRbeta diversity at day 60 was attributed to recipient T cells and intrathymic progenitors that had survived conditioning. About two months after transplant, the apparently early recovery of alphabetaT-cell counts reportedly depended on just several hundred clones that had expanded rapidly and came from non-depleted graft cells.

Preparation of the library involved PCR. The sequencing machine was an Illumina HiSeq 2500. Molecular barcoding was employed in the preparation of TCR libraries, with unique molecular identifiers being used to normalize TCRbeta repertoire quantification. TCRdb itself trimmed the public reads at Q25 with fastp, ran MiXCR and retained productive beta chains. Rows with a matching CDR3 protein are joined into one entry that keeps the most common DNA and genes. The sample data list approximately 500,000 distinct CDR3 sequences, and under 12% of these were observed just once. Jointly, the top ten make up approximately 2% of the sample. The sample holds many counts of this clonotype. It lacks a known antigen. No quality values exist for individual bases; no much larger clone is one base distant. Per the germline V gene, LGHNA is the CDR1 and YNFKEQ is the CDR2. Its CDR3 holds 19 amino acids, cysteine through phenylalanine. The read is trimmed to its CDR3 DNA, 57 bases read in frame from base 1. V is cut back by 5 bases and J by 0 bases, with 14 bases in the junction unmatched.

What the treatment or condition label conveys for this sample: allogeneic hematopoietic cell transplantation with graft depleted of TCRalphabeta T cells and CD19 B cells. The children who served as transplant recipients had been given grafts of TCRalphabeta/CD19-depleted allogeneic hematopoietic cells. This receptor chain uses TRBV4-2 and TRBJ2-1; a stretch of 9 junction bases matches TRBD2. This receptor was obtained from a child younger than 10 with inherited bone marrow failure, due to receive a stem cell transplant. Sequencing was performed on PBMCs, taken before TCRalphabeta/CD19-depleted stem cell transplant. The CDR3 protein: CASSTGLGLAGLSYNEQFF. The base sequence is TGTGCCAGCAGCACGGGATTAGGGCTAGCGGGACTCTCCTACAATGAGCAGTTCTTC.